This TCR beta chain came from a study of long-term antiretroviral therapy in people with HIV. The study, taken as a whole, reports: ART-treated samples gained diversity yet remained below transplant donor controls. Controls showed broader CDR3 length ranges than did the HIV repertoires.

They ran version v3.0 of the immunoSEQ assay at survey level. Repertoires were generated with immunoSEQ multiplex PCR, while TCRdb's copy carries only in-frame clones and drops some. The sample has roughly 36,000 clones, about four fifths seen once; the top ten hold 7.9%. In regard to this clone: What it binds is unknown.

This CDR3 has 18 amino acids. The ends were cut back, 1 base at V and 2 bases at J, with 18 bases in the middle. Germline V gives CDR1 LNHDA, CDR2 SQIVND (reference sequence). This clonotype originated in a man aged 18 to 29 with HIV. The chain combines TRBV19 with TRBJ1-5; no definite D call. The sample was unsorted PBMCs, taken 0.4 years before starting antiretroviral therapy. CDR3 bases: TGTGCCAGTAGTATAGGGGTACGGGCAGTGAAGGGCAATCAGCCCCAGCATTTT. Residues: CASSIGVRAVKGNQPQHF.